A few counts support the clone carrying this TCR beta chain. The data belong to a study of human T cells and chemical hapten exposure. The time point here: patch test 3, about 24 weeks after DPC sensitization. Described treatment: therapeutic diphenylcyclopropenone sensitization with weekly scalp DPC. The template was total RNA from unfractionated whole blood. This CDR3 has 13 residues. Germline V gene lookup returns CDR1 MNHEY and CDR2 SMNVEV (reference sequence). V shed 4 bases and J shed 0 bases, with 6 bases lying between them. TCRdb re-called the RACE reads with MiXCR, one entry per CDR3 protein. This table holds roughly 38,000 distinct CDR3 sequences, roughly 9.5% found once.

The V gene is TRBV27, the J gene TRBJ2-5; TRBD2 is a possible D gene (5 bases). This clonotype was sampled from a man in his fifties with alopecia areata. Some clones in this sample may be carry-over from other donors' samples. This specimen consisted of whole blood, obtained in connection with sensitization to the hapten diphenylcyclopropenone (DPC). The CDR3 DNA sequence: TGTGCCAGCAGTTCGGGGTACCAAGAGACCCAGTACTTC. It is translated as CASSSGYQETQYF.